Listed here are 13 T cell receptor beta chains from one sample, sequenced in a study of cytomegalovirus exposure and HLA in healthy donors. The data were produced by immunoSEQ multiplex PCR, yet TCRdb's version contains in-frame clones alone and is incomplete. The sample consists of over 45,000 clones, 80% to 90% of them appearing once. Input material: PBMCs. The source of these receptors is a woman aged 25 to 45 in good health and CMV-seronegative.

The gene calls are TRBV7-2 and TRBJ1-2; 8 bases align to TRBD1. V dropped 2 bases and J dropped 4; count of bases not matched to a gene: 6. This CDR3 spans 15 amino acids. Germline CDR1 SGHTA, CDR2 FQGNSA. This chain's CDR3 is CASSLRYGTGYGYTF. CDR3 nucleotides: TGTGCCAGCAGCTTAAGGTACGGGACAGGCTATGGCTACACCTTC.

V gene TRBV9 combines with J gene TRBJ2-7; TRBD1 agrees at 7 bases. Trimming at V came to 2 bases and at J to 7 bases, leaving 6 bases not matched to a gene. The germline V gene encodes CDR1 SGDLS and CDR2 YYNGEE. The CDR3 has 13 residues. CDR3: CASSVDREREQYF. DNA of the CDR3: TGTGCCAGCAGCGTTGACAGGGAACGGGAGCAGTACTTC. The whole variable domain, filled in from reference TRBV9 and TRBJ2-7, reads DSGVTQTPKHLITATGQRVTLRCSPRSGDLSVYWYQQSLDQGLQFLIQYYNGEERAKGNILERFSAQQFPDLHSELNLSSLELGDSALYFCASSVDREREQYFGPGTRLTVT.

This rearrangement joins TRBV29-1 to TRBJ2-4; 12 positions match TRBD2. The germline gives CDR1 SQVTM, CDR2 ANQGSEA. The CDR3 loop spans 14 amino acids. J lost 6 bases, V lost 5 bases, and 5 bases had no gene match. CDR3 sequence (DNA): TGCAGCGTTCGGACTAGCGGGAACGCAAACATTCAGTACTTC. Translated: CSVRTSGNANIQYF.

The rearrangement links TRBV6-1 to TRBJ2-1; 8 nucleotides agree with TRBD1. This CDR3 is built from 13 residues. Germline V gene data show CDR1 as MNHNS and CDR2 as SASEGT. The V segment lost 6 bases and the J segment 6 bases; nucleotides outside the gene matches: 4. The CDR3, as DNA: TGTGCCAGCAGATTCGACAGGGGCAATGAGCAGTTCTTC. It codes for CASRFDRGNEQFF.

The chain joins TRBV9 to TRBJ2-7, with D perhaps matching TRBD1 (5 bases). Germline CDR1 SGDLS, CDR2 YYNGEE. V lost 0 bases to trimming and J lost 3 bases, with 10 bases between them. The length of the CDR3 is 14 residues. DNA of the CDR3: TGTGCCAGCAGCGTAGAAAACAGGATCTACGAGCAGTACTTC. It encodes CASSVENRIYEQYF.

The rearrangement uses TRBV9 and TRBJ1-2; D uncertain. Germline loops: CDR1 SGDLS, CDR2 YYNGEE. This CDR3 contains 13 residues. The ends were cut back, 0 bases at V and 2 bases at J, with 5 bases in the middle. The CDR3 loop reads CASSVDKNYGYTF. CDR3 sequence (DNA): TGTGCCAGCAGCGTAGACAAAAACTATGGCTACACCTTC.

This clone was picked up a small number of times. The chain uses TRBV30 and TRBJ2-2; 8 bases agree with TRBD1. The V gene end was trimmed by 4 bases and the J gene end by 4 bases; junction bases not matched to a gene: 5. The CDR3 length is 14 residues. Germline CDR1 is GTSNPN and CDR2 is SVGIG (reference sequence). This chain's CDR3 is CAWNKQGGTGELFF. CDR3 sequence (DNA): TGTGCCTGGAATAAACAGGGGGGCACCGGGGAGCTGTTTTTT.

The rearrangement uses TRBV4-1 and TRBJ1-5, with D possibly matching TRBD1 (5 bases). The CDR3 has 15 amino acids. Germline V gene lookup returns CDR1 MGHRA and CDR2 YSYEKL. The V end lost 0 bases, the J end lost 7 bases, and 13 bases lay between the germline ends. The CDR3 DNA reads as TGCGCCAGCAGCCAAGAAGGGGTCGTCGGGCAGCCCCAGCATTTT. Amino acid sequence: CASSQEGVVGQPQHF.

The CDR3: CASSLTDSSYEQYF. The DNA for the CDR3 is TGTGCCAGCAGCTTAACGGACAGCTCCTACGAGCAGTACTTC. This chain uses TRBV7-3 with TRBJ2-7, with D tentatively TRBD1 (6 bases). The length of the CDR3 is 14 residues. Germline CDR1 and CDR2: SGHTA and FQGTGA. The germline V and J ends were trimmed by 0 bases and 0 bases, with 6 bases remaining between them. The complete variable domain, with remaining parts taken from reference TRBV7-3 and TRBJ2-7, reads GAGVSQTPSNKVTEKGKYVELRCDPISGHTALYWYRQSLGQGPEFLIYFQGTGAADDSGLPNDRFFAVRPEGSVSTLKIQRTERGDSAVYLCASSLTDSSYEQYFGPGTRLTVT.

The CDR3 loop is CASSVDDSSGSSYEQYF. As DNA, the CDR3 is TGTGCCAGCAGCGTAGACGATTCTAGCGGGAGCTCCTACGAGCAGTACTTC. The chain carries TRBV9 and TRBJ2-7; 10 bases agree with TRBD2. The CDR3 totals 17 residues. Germline V lookup: CDR1 SGDLS, CDR2 YYNGEE. V lost 0 bases and J lost 0; bases outside the gene matches: 6.

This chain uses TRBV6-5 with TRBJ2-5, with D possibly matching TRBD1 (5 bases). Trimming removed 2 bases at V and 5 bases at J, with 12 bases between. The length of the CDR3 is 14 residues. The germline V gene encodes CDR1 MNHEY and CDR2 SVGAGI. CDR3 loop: CASSYQRHRETQYF. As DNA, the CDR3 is TGTGCCAGCAGTTACCAGAGGCACAGGGAGACCCAGTACTTC.

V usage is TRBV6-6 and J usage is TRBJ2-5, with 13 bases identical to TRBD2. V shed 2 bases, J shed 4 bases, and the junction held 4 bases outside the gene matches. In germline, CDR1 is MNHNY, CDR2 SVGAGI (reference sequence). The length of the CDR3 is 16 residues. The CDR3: CASSYGTSGMAETQYF. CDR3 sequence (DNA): TGTGCCAGCAGTTACGGGACTAGCGGGATGGCAGAGACCCAGTACTTC.

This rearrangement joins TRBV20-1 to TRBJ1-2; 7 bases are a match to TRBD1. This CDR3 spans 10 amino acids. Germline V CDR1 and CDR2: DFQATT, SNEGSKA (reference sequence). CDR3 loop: CTGTDYGYTF. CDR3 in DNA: TGCACCGGGACAGACTATGGCTACACCTTC.